This T cell receptor beta chain was documented in a study of blood T cell repertoires in COVID-19 (dated by TCRdb to 2018 to 2021). For the study in its entirety: Samples covering the acute and convalescent phases of COVID-19 were provided by collaborators in the United States, Italy and Spain. Sample metadata almost always included a de-identified subject ID, COVID-19 status, age in years and sex. The dataset comprised deeply sampled blood TCRbeta repertoires from subjects exposed to, actively infected with, or recovered from COVID-19. The samples were drawn from the first 160 participants of the ongoing ImmuneRACE study and from some 1,300 subjects provided by 6 global collaborators. Where HLA class I and class II types were available, the types were taken from metadata supplied by the sample provider, not from assay-based typing. The material from the prospective study consisted of cDNA or gDNA derived from T cells, B-cell-depleted T cells, or PBMCs. The repertoires were released in a freely available public database meant as a resource for research on the immune response to SARS-CoV-2. General conclusions and limits of the study: How much clinical and demographic metadata was included differed by source and by participant, and the metadata was provided uncurated.

Details on this clone: Its recognized antigen is unknown. Base qualities are missing; no much larger clone stands one base away.

TCRbeta CDR3 regions were amplified from genomic DNA by means of the immunoSEQ Assay, a bias-controlled multiplex PCR. The study's processing was this. The number of nucleated cells in each sample was estimated from the amplification of reference gene primers within the assay. To quantify the absolute abundance of each unique TCRbeta CDR3 rearrangement, sequence reads were collapsed and filtered. Productive Simpson clonality was computed per sample as the square root of Simpson's diversity index over productive rearrangements. TCRdb retrieved this table from immuneACCESS and kept in-frame rearrangements only. Not all clones are present; in checked studies, unresolved V genes account for under half, and no reason is known for the remainder. D and trimming were read from the DNA, whereas the V and J calls and clone size are those reported in that table. A total of about 220,000 clones appear in this sample, over 60% of them only once. Of the sample, about 7% is held by the ten largest clones.

Inclusive of the bounding cysteine and phenylalanine, the CDR3 is 16 residues long. Only the CDR3 region is kept as DNA, spanning 48 bases read in frame from base 1. CDR1 KGHSH and CDR2 LQKENI are derived from the germline V gene. Germline trimming amounts to 3 bases on V and 3 bases on J, with 5 as the count of junction bases outside the gene matches. The collaborating institutions used their own protocols to collect whole blood in K2EDTA tubes. For TCRbeta analysis, collaborator samples were shipped as frozen whole blood, as isolated PBMCs, or as DNA extracted from either sample type. Recombination joined TRBV18 with TRBJ1-1, and 12 junction bases match TRBD1. This receptor was obtained from a woman in her seventies with acute or convalescent COVID-19. Sequenced: peripheral blood. The sequenced DNA is TGTGCCAGCTCACCCGGGACAGGGGGCGCAGACACTGAAGCTTTCTTT. Its coded protein is CASSPGTGGADTEAFF.